These T cell receptor beta chains were read from a single sample in a study of beta chain features in type 1 diabetes. Repertoires were generated with immunoSEQ multiplex PCR, while TCRdb's copy carries only in-frame clones and drops some. The sample shows a few hundred thousand clones, roughly 15% of them seen only once. The sequenced sample was central memory CD4+ T cells from blood. These receptor sequences come from a man aged 25 to 40 in good health. Each CDR3 is given with its conserved first and last residue. The D gene is left open where the match is weak. Not every row has a clone size; where given, it reads once, few, many or a size class.

CDR3 protein,CDR3 DNA,D gene,J gene,clone size,V gene
CASSLKLNEQFF,TGCGCCAGCAGCTTGAAATTGAATGAGCAGTTCTTC,.,TRBJ2-1,many,TRBV5-1
CASSERRGINSPLHF,TGTGCCAGCAGCGAACGGAGAGGGATTAATTCACCCCTCCACTTT,.,TRBJ1-6,few,TRBV11-2
CASSKDRANSPLHF,TGTGCCAGCAGCAAAGACAGGGCGAATTCACCCCTCCACTTT,.,TRBJ1-6,few,TRBV21-1
CASNGIAGVAYNEQFF,TGCGCCAGCAACGGGATAGCGGGAGTTGCATACAATGAGCAGTTCTTC,TRBD2,TRBJ2-1,few,TRBV5-1
CASSELADTQYF,TGTGCCAGCAGCGAGTTGGCAGATACGCAGTATTTT,.,TRBJ2-3,.,TRBV7-2
CASNHLARGNTEAFF,TGCGCCAGCAACCATTTAGCCCGGGGGAACACTGAAGCTTTCTTT,.,TRBJ1-1,few,TRBV4-1
CASSFEVGDTQYF,TGTGCCAGCAGCTTTGAGGTTGGAGATACGCAGTATTTT,.,TRBJ2-3,.,TRBV27
CAWRPGAENSPLHF,TGTGCCTGGAGGCCCGGGGCGGAAAATTCACCCCTCCACTTT,.,TRBJ1-6,.,TRBV30
CASSGRSSGNTIYF,TGTGCCAGTAGTGGACGGTCCTCTGGAAACACCATATATTTT,.,TRBJ1-3,.,TRBV19
CASSQHAGGGELFF,TGTGCCAGCAGCCAGCATGCGGGCGGCGGGGAGCTGTTTTTT,.,TRBJ2-2,.,TRBV11-2
CAWLLAGKQETQYF,TGTGCCTGGTTATTAGCGGGAAAGCAGGAGACCCAGTACTTC,TRBD2,TRBJ2-5,.,TRBV30
CASSVGGSYEQYF,TGTGCCAGCAGCGTAGGGGGGTCCTACGAGCAGTACTTC,.,TRBJ2-7,few,TRBV9
CASSPAGVSNQPQHF,TGCGCCAGCAGTCCGGCAGGAGTTAGCAATCAGCCCCAGCATTTT,.,TRBJ1-5,few,TRBV5-1
CASSLQREETQYF,TGTGCCAGCAGCTTACAGAGAGAAGAGACCCAGTACTTC,.,TRBJ2-5,.,TRBV7-7
CASSLQWGGTDTQYF,TGTGCCAGCAGCCTACAGTGGGGGGGGACAGATACGCAGTATTTT,TRBD2,TRBJ2-3,.,TRBV9
CASSLDRGWTEAFF,TGTGCCAGCAGCTTAGATCGGGGTTGGACTGAAGCTTTCTTT,.,TRBJ1-1,.,TRBV11-3
CASSVGQFAEQFF,TGTGCCAGCAGCGTGGGACAGTTCGCTGAGCAGTTCTTC,TRBD1,TRBJ2-1,.,TRBV9
CASSLGLTDTQYF,TGTGCCAGCAGCTTAGGTCTCACAGATACGCAGTATTTT,.,TRBJ2-3,.,TRBV7-2
CASSAFGHSGNTIYF,TGTGCCAGCAGCGCATTCGGGCACTCTGGAAACACCATATATTTT,.,TRBJ1-3,.,TRBV9
CASSPGRSNQPQHF,TGTGCCAGCTCACCGGGGAGAAGCAATCAGCCCCAGCATTTT,.,TRBJ1-5,.,TRBV18
CASSPTGSNTGELFF,TGTGCCAGCTCACCAACAGGTTCTAACACCGGGGAGCTGTTTTTT,.,TRBJ2-2,few,TRBV18
CASSEAHYNEQFF,TGTGCCAGCAGTGAGGCGCACTACAATGAGCAGTTCTTC,.,TRBJ2-1,few,TRBV9
CASSYRGQGAGYGYTF,TGTGCCAGCAGTTACCGGGGACAGGGGGCTGGCTATGGCTACACCTTC,TRBD1,TRBJ1-2,many,TRBV6-5
CAISTMTSGATDTQYF,TGTGCCATCAGTACAATGACTAGCGGGGCCACAGATACGCAGTATTTT,TRBD2,TRBJ2-3,few,TRBV10-3
CASSPGTGGFGYTF,TGTGCCAGCAGCCCCGGGACAGGGGGTTTTGGCTACACCTTC,TRBD1,TRBJ1-2,.,TRBV7-2
CASKGVSDTQYF,TGTGCCAGCAAAGGGGTTTCAGATACGCAGTATTTT,.,TRBJ2-3,few,TRBV7-3
CASSLSIRSNTQYF,TGCGCCAGCAGCTTGTCGATAAGATCCAATACGCAGTATTTT,.,TRBJ2-3,.,TRBV5-1
CSVYHSGANVLTF,TGCAGCGTTTACCACTCTGGGGCCAACGTCCTGACTTTC,.,TRBJ2-6,many,TRBV29-1
CASSRKGGETQYF,TGTGCCAGCAGTCGTAAGGGGGGAGAGACCCAGTACTTC,.,TRBJ2-5,few,TRBV7-3
CASSLRQGPSYNSPLHF,TGTGCCAGCAGCTTGAGGCAGGGGCCCTCCTATAATTCACCCCTCCACTTT,.,TRBJ1-6,.,TRBV5-4
CASSLGTTSDEQFF,TGTGCCAGCAGCTTAGGAACCACCTCGGATGAGCAGTTCTTC,.,TRBJ2-1,few,TRBV11-3
CASSLVGTSGVLKNIQYF,TGTGCCAGCAGCTTGGTAGGGACTAGCGGGGTACTCAAAAACATTCAGTACTTC,TRBD2,TRBJ2-4,.,TRBV4-2
CASSSRHNNEQFF,TGTGCCAGCAGTTCCCGGCATAACAATGAGCAGTTCTTC,.,TRBJ2-1,many,TRBV6-5
CASSLSGNTGELFF,TGTGCCAGCAGCTTGAGCGGCAACACCGGGGAGCTGTTTTTT,.,TRBJ2-2,.,TRBV9
CASTPGGKNTEAFF,TGTGCCAGCACCCCCGGGGGAAAGAACACTGAAGCTTTCTTT,.,TRBJ1-1,.,TRBV11-3
CASSLNPPDTQYF,TGTGCCAGCAGCTTAAATCCACCAGATACGCAGTATTTT,.,TRBJ2-3,.,TRBV7-3
CASSLGLAGVDTQYF,TGTGCTAGCAGCTTAGGACTAGCGGGAGTAGATACGCAGTATTTT,TRBD2,TRBJ2-3,few,TRBV7-7
CASSLYPRTNYGYTF,TGTGCCAGCAGCTTGTATCCCAGAACTAACTATGGCTACACCTTC,.,TRBJ1-2,few,TRBV5-6
CASSETGVVSGNTIYF,TGTGCCAGCAGTGAAACTGGTGTCGTCTCTGGAAACACCATATATTTT,.,TRBJ1-3,few,TRBV2
CASCRQNPLEKLFF,TGTGCCAGCTGCCGACAGAATCCCCTTGAAAAACTGTTTTTT,.,TRBJ1-4,many,TRBV2
CASSEARGPGELFF,TGCGCCAGCAGCGAGGCTAGGGGTCCCGGGGAGCTGTTTTTT,.,TRBJ2-2,.,TRBV5-1
CASSSKLSGELFF,TGTGCCAGCAGTTCCAAACTGAGCGGGGAGCTGTTTTTT,.,TRBJ2-2,.,TRBV6-5
CASRPQGASGANVLTF,TGTGCCAGCAGGCCCCAGGGAGCCTCTGGGGCCAACGTCCTGACTTTC,.,TRBJ2-6,few,TRBV2
CASKPGGFEKLFF,TGTGCCAGTAAGCCAGGGGGGTTCGAAAAACTGTTTTTT,TRBD1,TRBJ1-4,.,TRBV19
CASRDRGRNTGELFF,TGTGCCAGCCGTGACAGGGGCAGGAACACCGGGGAGCTGTTTTTT,TRBD1,TRBJ2-2,few,TRBV25-1
CASSRTGMGNTIYF,TGTGCCAGCAGCCGGACAGGGATGGGAAACACCATATATTTT,TRBD1,TRBJ1-3,few,TRBV7-6
CASSPRTGGGTGANVLTF,TGTGCCAGCTCACCACGAACAGGGGGAGGAACTGGGGCCAACGTCCTGACTTTC,TRBD1,TRBJ2-6,.,TRBV18
CTSSQEGGNNYGYTF,TGCACCAGCAGCCAAGAAGGAGGGAACAACTATGGCTACACCTTC,.,TRBJ1-2,few,TRBV1
CSVRSVRTEAFF,TGCAGCGTTCGGTCGGTCCGGACTGAAGCTTTCTTT,.,TRBJ1-1,.,TRBV29-1
CASSVGLAGGEQFF,TGTGCCAGCAGCGTTGGGCTCGCGGGTGGGGAGCAGTTCTTC,.,TRBJ2-1,.,TRBV9
CASSLAEGIGYTF,TGTGCCAGCAGCTTAGCAGAGGGTATCGGCTACACCTTC,.,TRBJ1-2,few,TRBV7-9
CASSSLETQYF,TGTGCCAGCAGTTCGTTGGAGACCCAGTACTTC,.,TRBJ2-5,few,TRBV6-5
CASSERVDRDIRNTIYF,TGTGCCAGCAGTGAAAGAGTGGACAGGGATATTAGGAACACCATATATTTT,TRBD1,TRBJ1-3,.,TRBV6-1
CASSLLGGGGQETQYF,TGTGCCAGCAGCTTACTTGGAGGGGGGGGCCAAGAGACCCAGTACTTC,.,TRBJ2-5,.,TRBV7-2
CASSGLDRDWPQHF,TGTGCCAGCAGTGGGCTGGACAGGGATTGGCCCCAGCATTTT,TRBD1,TRBJ1-5,.,TRBV6-5
CASSYGTSGYYNEQFF,TGTGCCAGCAGCTACGGGACTAGCGGGTACTACAATGAGCAGTTCTTC,TRBD2,TRBJ2-1,.,TRBV7-2
CASSEDPSGAGYQPQHF,TGTGCCAGCAGTGAAGACCCCTCGGGGGCTGGCTATCAGCCCCAGCATTTT,.,TRBJ1-5,.,TRBV14
CASSLVSDDRLKIGELFF,TGTGCCAGCAGCTTAGTTTCCGATGACAGGCTTAAAATCGGGGAGCTGTTTTTT,.,TRBJ2-2,few,TRBV7-6
CASSPQGGETQYF,TGTGCCAGCAGTCCCCAGGGGGGGGAGACCCAGTACTTC,.,TRBJ2-5,.,TRBV6-1